The entry below describes one TCR beta chain. Its antigen is still unknown. The CDR3 has 15 amino acids. V shed 1 base and J shed 7 bases, with 13 bases lying between them. Germline CDR1 is MGHRA and CDR2 is YSYEKL. This sample is drawn from a study of blood T cells in healthy people across ages. It was with a sample-barcoded 5' primer and a J-beta primer mix that a second PCR of about 7 to 12 cycles was run. A single record per CDR3 protein comes from TCRdb applying MiXCR to the 5' RACE reads. The sample lists about 1.4 million distinct CDR3 sequences; around 59% were seen once. Study-wide results and limits: Whereas aged donors had fewer naive CD4+ cells, long-lived donors had more of them and higher diversity. Total diversity from one million sequenced T cells was likely underestimated. Observed TCR beta diversity showed a strong correlation with the percentage of naive T cells as measured by flow cytometry.

The TCR was taken from a man between 18 and 29 years old in good health. Specimen: blood. The V and J genes are TRBV4-1 and TRBJ2-2; D is possibly TRBD2 (5 bases). CDR3 in DNA: TGCGCCAGCAGCCAAGGGGCTACTGCGGGCGGGGAGCTGTTTTTT. Encoded protein: CASSQGATAGGELFF.